Below, one T cell receptor (beta chain) is given with its context. These data originate in a study of technical replicates of blood from a few donors. Clones were sequenced by immunoSEQ multiplex PCR, and TCRdb holds only the in-frame ones, with some missing. The sample contains more than 75,000 clones, around 95% of which appear only once. The CDR3 extends over 16 amino acids. Germline lookup yields CDR1 MGHRA and CDR2 YSYEKL. V dropped 2 bases and J dropped 2 bases, with 14 bases sitting between them. The receptor's source is a human donor in good health. V gene TRBV4-1 combines with J gene TRBJ2-3; TRBD2 is a possible D gene (5 bases). The sequenced sample was T cells isolated from PBMCs. This CDR3 is CASSQKSGIFTDTQYF. The DNA for the CDR3 is TGCGCCAGCAGCCAAAAGTCGGGGATTTTCACAGATACGCAGTATTTT.